One and the same sample provided the 28 T cell receptor beta chains below, sequenced in a study of T-cell memory formation after mild COVID-19. TCRdb ran MiXCR on the 5' RACE reads and lists one entry per CDR3 protein. The data hold hundreds of thousands of distinct CDR3 sequences, with over 15% observed a single time. The specimen was PBMCs or a T cell subset sorted from them (not recorded which). Every receptor here comes from a young man who had mild COVID-19 (a few samples of this study predate the infection). Cell type and time point are not known.

The gene calls are TRBV5-1 and TRBJ2-3, with TRBD2 matching 7 bases. Germline V lookup: CDR1 SGHRS, CDR2 YFSETQ. This CDR3 has 14 amino acids. Losses at the gene ends were 5 bases for V and 5 bases for J; bases not matched to a gene: 8. CDR3 in DNA: TGCGCCAGCAGATCCCTAGCGGTAAAAGATACGCAGTATTTT. Protein sequence: CASRSLAVKDTQYF.

The gene calls are TRBV6-2 or TRBV6-3 and TRBJ1-2; D call uncertain. CDR1 MNHEY and CDR2 SVGEGT come from the germline V gene. V was cut by 2 bases and J by 1 base, with 11 bases left in between. The CDR3 is made up of 15 amino acids. The CDR3 DNA reads TGTGCCAGCAGTTACCCGATCCTTTTTAACTATGGCTACACCTTC. Amino acids: CASSYPILFNYGYTF.

V gene TRBV20-1 combines with J gene TRBJ1-1, with a tentative D call TRBD1 (6 bases). This CDR3 spans 12 amino acids. Germline assignment: CDR1 DFQATT and CDR2 SNEGSKA (reference sequence). V gave up 4 bases and J gave up 4 bases, with 10 bases separating them. The CDR3 nucleotides read TGCAGTGCTAACACAGGGACCACTGAAGCTTTCTTT. Residues: CSANTGTTEAFF.

The chain employs TRBV5-1 and TRBJ2-7, with D maybe TRBD1 (5 bases). Trimming removed 0 bases at V and 2 bases at J, with 9 bases between. The CDR3 length is 14 residues. Germline V gene sequence: CDR1 SGHRS, CDR2 YFSETQ. CDR3 DNA sequence: TGCGCCAGCAGCTTGGAGGCAGGGACCTACGAGCAGTACGTC. It codes for CASSLEAGTYEQYV.

This clonotype occurred a few times. V and J are TRBV4-3 and TRBJ1-4; possible D gene TRBD1, 5 bases. CDR1 LGHNA and CDR2 YSLEER come from the germline V gene. Trimming shortened V by 4 bases and J by 8 bases, and 14 bases separated the two germline ends. The CDR3 consists of 14 residues. Written as DNA, the CDR3 is TGCGCCAGCAGCCGAGCACGTGGGGGGGAAAAACTGTTTTTT. It translates to CASSRARGGEKLFF.

This clonotype was counted a few times. The chain combines TRBV12-3 or TRBV12-4 with TRBJ2-3; weak D call: TRBD1 (5 bases). The CDR3 has 15 residues. Trimming cost V 1 base and J 4 bases, with 12 bases left between them. The CDR3 nucleotides are TGTGCCAGCAGTTTAGGGGGCAGGTCCCCAGATACGCAGTATTTT. Its translation: CASSLGGRSPDTQYF.

This clonotype was picked up a small number of times. This chain links TRBV6-5 with TRBJ2-7; unclear D gene. CDR1 MNHEY and CDR2 SVGAGI come from the germline V gene. The V end lost 2 bases, the J end lost 5 bases, and 16 bases lay between the germline ends. The CDR3 contains 15 residues. The CDR3 DNA follows: TGTGCCAGCAGTTACCTCCGGGCTCTCCCAAACGAGCAGTACTTC. As protein: CASSYLRALPNEQYF.

The chain is built from TRBV7-9 and TRBJ1-1; D might be TRBD1 (5 bases). The CDR3 spans 15 residues. Germline V gene data show CDR1 as SEHNR and CDR2 as FQNEAQ (reference sequence). With 1 base removed from V and 3 bases from J, the gap between germline ends came to 12 bases. This CDR3 is CASSLGWGDYTEAFF. CDR3 in DNA: TGTGCCAGCAGCTTAGGATGGGGGGATTACACTGAAGCTTTCTTT.

This clonotype was counted a few times. This rearrangement joins TRBV2 to TRBJ1-6; 8 nucleotides align to TRBD1. The CDR3 contains 15 residues. J was trimmed by 7 bases and V by 4 bases; bases with no gene match: 6. Germline CDR1 SNHLY, CDR2 FYNNEI. The CDR3 nucleotides read TGTGCCAGCAGTGCGACAGGGGATCGGAATTCACCCCTCCACTTT. Its protein product is CASSATGDRNSPLHF.

This clonotype has just a few counts. The J gene is TRBJ2-1, the V gene TRBV20-1; D is unclear. The germline V and J ends were trimmed by 6 bases and 0 bases, with 6 bases remaining between them. This CDR3 spans 12 amino acids. Germline V gene data show CDR1 as DFQATT and CDR2 as SNEGSKA (reference sequence). CDR3 residues: CSADISYNEQFF. The CDR3 DNA is TGCAGTGCCGATATCTCCTACAATGAGCAGTTCTTC.

With respect to this clonotype: A much larger clone lies a single base off, so this may be a read error. The rearrangement joins TRBV7-9 to TRBJ2-5, with D hard to call. Germline CDR1 reads SEHNR; CDR2 reads FQNEAQ (reference sequence). The CDR3 runs to 12 residues. The CDR3 DNA reads TGTGCCGGCAGCTTAGAGGTAGAGACCCAGTACTTC. Translating it yields CAGSLEVETQYF.

The CDR3 DNA follows: TGCGCCAGCAGCTTGGATGGGGAACCGAACACTGAAGCTTTCTTT. Translation: CASSLDGEPNTEAFF. This chain connects TRBV5-1 to TRBJ1-1; D uncertain. V was trimmed by 0 bases and J by 1 base, leaving 10 bases between them. The CDR3 runs to 15 residues. CDR1 and CDR2 from the germline V gene are SGHRS and YFSETQ.

This clonotype turned up a few times. The gene calls are TRBV29-1 and TRBJ2-1; TRBD2 agrees at 10 bases. Germline V gene lookup returns CDR1 SQVTM and CDR2 ANQGSEA. CDR3 length: 14 residues. J gave up 7 bases and V 3 bases, and 6 bases lay outside the gene matches. The CDR3 nucleotides are TGCAGCGTTGACGAGCGGGGGGGCTCTAATGAGCAGTTCTTC. Translating gives CSVDERGGSNEQFF.

The CDR3 reads CAISAGVPGELFF. CDR3 nucleotide sequence: TGTGCCATCAGTGCAGGGGTCCCCGGGGAGCTGTTTTTT. The chain is built from TRBV10-3 and TRBJ2-2; possible D gene TRBD1, 6 bases. This CDR3 has 13 residues. Looked up from germline, CDR1 is ENHRY and CDR2 is SYGVKD. The V and J ends lost 4 bases and 6 bases respectively, with 9 bases between them.

The V call is TRBV6-2 or TRBV6-3, the J call TRBJ2-1; weak D call: TRBD1 (5 bases). V was clipped by 8 bases and J by 6 bases, with 11 bases between them. The CDR3 length is 12 residues. From germline, CDR1 is MNHEY and CDR2 SVGEGT. Here the CDR3 DNA reads TGTGCCAGCGGAGCAGGGCCCAATGAGCAGTTCTTC. Translation: CASGAGPNEQFF.

The rearrangement links TRBV24-1 to TRBJ2-3; the D gene is possibly TRBD1 (6 bases). V was shortened by 11 bases and J by 5 bases, with 16 bases between the two germline ends. The CDR3 extends over 13 amino acids. CDR1 and CDR2 (germline): KGHDR, SFDVKD. CDR3 coding DNA: TGTGCCATCGCTAGAACAGGGCAAGATACGCAGTATTTT. It is translated as CAIARTGQDTQYF.

This clonotype was counted many times. The V and J genes are TRBV7-2 and TRBJ2-5; D tentatively reads TRBD1 or TRBD2 (5 bases each). Germline V CDR1 and CDR2: SGHTA, FQGNSA. The CDR3 runs 13 residues. V was cut by 3 bases and J by 5 bases, with 10 bases left in between. The CDR3 loop is CASSFGAVETQYF. As DNA, the CDR3 is TGTGCCAGCAGCTTCGGGGCGGTGGAGACCCAGTACTTC. The full variable domain, its missing parts supplied by reference TRBV7-2 and TRBJ2-5, is GAGVSQSPSNKVTEKGKDVELRCDPISGHTALYWYRQSLGQGLEFLIYFQGNSAPDKSGLPSDRFSAERTGGSVSTLTIQRTQQEDSAVYLCASSFGAVETQYFGPGTRLLVL.

The rearrangement uses TRBV29-1 and TRBJ2-7; 10 bases line up with TRBD1. The CDR3 length is 13 residues. The germline CDR1 and CDR2 sequences are SQVTM and ANQGSEA. V lost 5 bases, J lost 6 bases, and 7 bases stayed unmatched. CDR3 region: CSVPGQGIREQYF. The CDR3 DNA reads as TGCAGCGTTCCGGGACAGGGGATTCGCGAGCAGTACTTC.

The chain is built from TRBV7-2 and TRBJ2-6; D not resolved. The germline V and J ends were trimmed by 4 bases and 0 bases, with 4 bases remaining between them. From germline, CDR1 is SGHTA and CDR2 FQGNSA. The CDR3 is 14 amino acids. CDR3 amino acids: CASSYNSGANVLTF. Here the CDR3 DNA reads TGTGCCAGCAGCTACAACTCTGGGGCCAACGTCCTGACTTTC.

This clonotype was counted at least ten times. This chain connects TRBV5-1 to TRBJ2-7, with 8 bases identical to TRBD1. With V trimmed by 1 base and J by 5 bases, 11 bases remained unmatched. CDR1 SGHRS and CDR2 YFSETQ come from the germline V gene. This CDR3 region has 16 residues. CDR3 DNA: TGCGCCAGCAGCTTGTCCCCCGGACAGGGAGTCCACGAGCAGTACGTC. This sequence encodes CASSLSPGQGVHEQYV.

The chain recombines TRBV28 with TRBJ2-2, with TRBD2 matching 8 bases. Germline-derived CDR1 and CDR2 are MDHEN and SYDVKM. V trimming: 6 bases; J trimming: 7 bases; junction bases outside the gene matches: 10. The CDR3 spans 15 residues. The CDR3 DNA reads TGTGCCAGCAGCTGGACGGGGGGGCCTTACGGGGAGCTGTTTTTT. It translates to CASSWTGGPYGELFF.

This clonotype came up a few times. The CDR3 region is CASSPVASSGNTIYF. As DNA, the CDR3 is TGTGCCAGCTCACCAGTCGCAAGCTCTGGAAACACCATATATTTT. This chain uses TRBV18 with TRBJ1-3, with D uncertain. CDR1 KGHSH and CDR2 LQKENI come from the germline V gene. V was shortened by 2 bases and J by 0 bases, with 8 bases between the two germline ends. This CDR3 spans 15 amino acids.

This clonotype was counted a few times. This sequence joins TRBV5-1 and TRBJ2-2; possibly TRBD1 or TRBD2 for D (5 bases each). The germline CDR1 and CDR2 sequences are SGHRS and YFSETQ. V was cut by 2 bases and J by 2 bases, with 10 bases left in between. This CDR3 has 15 amino acids. CDR3 protein: CASSFEGLNTGELFF. Written as DNA, the CDR3 is TGCGCCAGCAGCTTTGAGGGGCTTAACACCGGGGAGCTGTTTTTT.

This clonotype was seen only a few times. The genes are TRBV5-6 and TRBJ2-1; 10 nucleotides line up with TRBD2. This CDR3 is built from 15 residues. Germline V gene data show CDR1 as SGHDT and CDR2 as YYEEEE. Germline trimming cut 3 bases from V and 5 bases from J; bases unmatched to any gene: 5. CDR3 in DNA: TGTGCCAGCAGCTCCTTAGCGGGGGGAAACAATGAGCAGTTCTTC. It yields the protein CASSSLAGGNNEQFF.

V and J are TRBV5-1 and TRBJ1-5; TRBD1 might be the D (6 bases). Trimming shortened V by 5 bases and J by 1 base, and 10 bases separated the two germline ends. The CDR3 contains 14 residues. Germline CDR1 and CDR2: SGHRS and YFSETQ. In nucleotides, the CDR3 is TGCGCCAGCAGTACAGGGCTAAGCAATCAGCCCCAGCATTTT. This codes for CASSTGLSNQPQHF.

V is TRBV28 and J is TRBJ2-7, with 7 bases matching TRBD1. The V segment lost 3 bases and the J segment 5 bases; nucleotides outside the gene matches: 4. CDR1 MDHEN and CDR2 SYDVKM come from the germline V gene. The CDR3 covers 13 residues. The chain's CDR3 is CASSLSQGDEQYV. In nucleotides, the CDR3 is TGTGCCAGCAGTTTGTCCCAGGGGGACGAGCAGTACGTC.

The V call is TRBV29-1, the J call TRBJ2-1; TRBD2 agrees at 9 bases. CDR3 length equals 14 residues. CDR1 SQVTM and CDR2 ANQGSEA come from the germline V gene. The trim removed 8 bases at V and 2 bases at J, leaving 7 bases unmatched. Here the CDR3 DNA reads TGCAGCTCTACAGCGGGGGGAACCTACAATGAGCAGTTCTTC. Protein: CSSTAGGTYNEQFF.

The chain couples TRBV7-6 to TRBJ2-7; 8 nucleotides line up with TRBD1. Trimming removed 1 base from V and 7 bases from J; junction bases left unmatched: 3. The CDR3 length is 13 residues. Germline CDR1 reads SGHVS; CDR2 reads FNYEAQ. This CDR3 is CASSLVGQAEQYV. The CDR3, as DNA: TGTGCCAGCAGCTTAGTGGGACAGGCAGAGCAGTACGTC.